These 29 T cell receptor beta chains share one sample of origin, sequenced in a study of blood T cell repertoires in COVID-19. Sequenced by immunoSEQ multiplex PCR; TCRdb stores in-frame clones only, minus some. The data contain tens of thousands of clones, over 70% of them seen just once; the ten biggest clones take up approximately 3.4%. Sequencing was performed on peripheral blood. Receptor source: a man aged 70-80 years with COVID-19, enrolled during active disease.

The chain has TRBV7-2 and TRBJ2-2; maybe TRBD2 (6 bases). Trimming removed 4 bases from V and 4 bases from J, with 19 bases in between. Germline V gives CDR1 SGHTA, CDR2 FQGNSA. This CDR3 has 17 amino acids. In DNA form, the CDR3 reads TGTGCCAGCAGCTCGTCGGGACTCGCGGAGGGCACCGGGGAGCTGTTTTTT. It is translated as CASSSSGLAEGTGELFF.

The chain couples TRBV6-2 or TRBV6-3 to TRBJ2-3; D not resolved. V lost 3 bases and J 7 bases, leaving 8 bases between the germline ends. CDR3 length: 12 amino acids. Per germline, CDR1 MNHEY and CDR2 SVGEGT. CDR3 in DNA: TGTGCCAGCAGTTATCATAGAAATACGCAGTATTTT. Protein product: CASSYHRNTQYF.

The V and J genes are TRBV5-4 and TRBJ2-1; 7 bases are a match to TRBD1. V shed 6 bases, J shed 3 bases, and the junction held 6 bases outside the gene matches. The CDR3 totals 14 residues. The V gene's germline CDR1 is SGHNT and CDR2 YYREEE (reference sequence). The CDR3 spells CASKQQGIYNEQFF. The CDR3 DNA follows: TGTGCCAGCAAGCAACAGGGGATCTACAATGAGCAGTTCTTC. Supplemented by reference TRBV5-4 and TRBJ2-1, the full variable domain reads ETGVTQSPTHLIKTRGQQVTLRCSSQSGHNTVSWYQQALGQGPQFIFQYYREEENGRGNFPPRFSGLQFPNYSSELNVNALELDDSALYLCASKQQGIYNEQFFGPGTRLTVL.

This rearrangement joins TRBV20-1 to TRBJ2-7; D is unresolved. CDR1 DFQATT and CDR2 SNEGSKA come from the germline V gene (reference sequence). This CDR3 comprises 11 residues. Trimming removed 1 base at V and 6 bases at J, with 7 bases between. CDR3 bases: TGCAGTGCTAGAGCCGGTCCCGAGCAGTACTTC. It codes for CSARAGPEQYF.

This clone was found once. The chain links TRBV18 to TRBJ2-7, with 8 bases aligning to TRBD2. The CDR3 extends over 14 amino acids. Trimming took 2 bases from V and 6 from J; bases not matched to a gene: 6. Germline V lookup: CDR1 KGHSH, CDR2 LQKENI. The CDR3 sequence is CASSPEAGAGEQYF. DNA for the CDR3: TGTGCCAGCTCACCAGAAGCGGGAGCCGGCGAGCAGTACTTC.

This chain uses TRBV9 with TRBJ2-3, with D perhaps matching TRBD2 (6 bases). This CDR3 has 16 residues. V was shortened by 4 bases and J by 2 bases, with 17 bases between the two germline ends. CDR1 and CDR2 (germline): SGDLS, YYNGEE. The DNA for the CDR3 is TGTGCCAGCAGCCGGGACTCGTCTGGACCCACAGATACGCAGTATTTT. Protein product: CASSRDSSGPTDTQYF.

This rearrangement joins TRBV19 to TRBJ2-6; weak D call: TRBD1 (6 bases). V dropped 3 bases and J dropped 4 bases, with 22 bases sitting between them. The germline V gene has CDR1 LNHDA and CDR2 SQIVND (reference sequence). The CDR3 is 19 residues long. This chain's CDR3 is CASSIVRGHSSPGANVLTF. For the CDR3, the DNA is TGTGCCAGTAGTATCGTCCGGGGACATTCAAGTCCCGGGGCCAACGTCCTGACTTTC.

The chain combines TRBV28 with TRBJ2-1; 15 nucleotides line up with TRBD2. With V trimmed by 4 bases and J by 3 bases, 16 bases remained unmatched. Germline V gene sequence: CDR1 MDHEN, CDR2 SYDVKM. The CDR3 consists of 21 residues. CDR3 coding DNA: TGTGCCAGCAGTTCCCAAATAGGGGGGACTAGCGGGAGGTATTTCTACAATGAGCAGTTCTTC. Protein product: CASSSQIGGTSGRYFYNEQFF.

This chain joins TRBV24-1 and TRBJ1-5; a possible D gene is TRBD1 (5 bases). CDR3 size: 17 residues. The ends were cut back, 5 bases at V and 1 base at J, with 17 bases in the middle. CDR1 and CDR2 from the germline V gene are KGHDR and SFDVKD. CDR3 residues: CATSAGVLSGSNQPQHF. The CDR3 nucleotides are TGTGCCACCAGTGCCGGCGTATTGTCAGGGAGCAATCAGCCCCAGCATTTT.

For the CDR3, the DNA is TGTGCCAGCACCCGGGGAAGACCTGGCACAGATACGCAGTATTTT. Encoded protein: CASTRGRPGTDTQYF. The chain recombines TRBV2 with TRBJ2-3; D may be TRBD2 (5 bases). Germline CDR1 is SNHLY and CDR2 is FYNNEI. The CDR3 extends over 15 amino acids. V dropped 7 bases and J dropped 1 base, with 15 bases sitting between them.

This chain joins TRBV28 and TRBJ2-2; possible D gene TRBD2, 6 bases. The CDR3 has 15 residues. Germline V gene lookup returns CDR1 MDHEN and CDR2 SYDVKM. V shed 5 bases and J shed 4 bases, with 14 bases lying between them. The CDR3 DNA follows: TGTGCCAGCAGTCGCCGCGGAGGGGCCACCGGGGAGCTGTTTTTT. Its translation is CASSRRGGATGELFF.

By sample fraction, this clone is medium-sized (0.01 to 0.1%). The CDR3 DNA reads as TGTGCCAGCAGCCCGTGGACAGCTAAAGGGAGCTACGAGCAGTACTTC. This sequence encodes CASSPWTAKGSYEQYF. J is TRBJ2-7 and V is TRBV5-5; D may be TRBD1 (6 bases). The CDR3 extends over 16 amino acids. In germline, CDR1 is SGHKS, CDR2 YYEKEE (reference sequence). V was cut by 4 bases and J by 3 bases, with 20 bases left in between.

The rearrangement uses TRBV9 and TRBJ1-6; a weak D match, TRBD1 (6 bases). V was pared by 3 bases and J by 2 bases, with 18 bases between. The CDR3 runs 18 residues. Germline CDR1 and CDR2: SGDLS and YYNGEE. The CDR3 DNA sequence: TGTGCCAGCAGCGACCTGGGGGGGCCAGGGACCTATAATTCACCCCTCCACTTT. Protein product: CASSDLGGPGTYNSPLHF.

This clone was observed once. The gene calls are TRBV5-8 and TRBJ2-7, with D maybe TRBD1 (6 bases). Trimming removed 3 bases from V and 3 bases from J, with 16 bases in between. Germline CDR1 reads SGHTS; CDR2 reads YDEGEE. The CDR3 covers 15 residues. CDR3 DNA sequence: TGTGCCAGCAGCTCTCCACAGGGAAATATCTACGAGCAGTACTTC. This translates into CASSSPQGNIYEQYF.

This chain joins TRBV19 and TRBJ1-1; 9 bases agree with TRBD1. CDR1 LNHDA and CDR2 SQIVND come from the germline V gene (reference sequence). V lost 6 bases and J lost 0; bases outside the gene matches: 11. The CDR3 sequence is 17 residues long. DNA for the CDR3: TGTGCCAGTAGGATCGCGACAGGGGGAGCCTTGAACACTGAAGCTTTCTTT. This translates into CASRIATGGALNTEAFF.

The chain has TRBV5-1 and TRBJ1-1; D uncertain. Per germline, CDR1 SGHRS and CDR2 YFSETQ. Between the trimmed V and J ends, which lost 1 base and 5 bases, there was a span of 3 bases. There are 11 residues in the CDR3. The CDR3 DNA sequence: TGCGCCAGCAGCTTGTCTACTGAAGCTTTCTTT. It codes for CASSLSTEAFF.

V is TRBV2 and J is TRBJ2-5; 9 bases map to TRBD1. There are 13 residues in the CDR3. Germline values: CDR1 SNHLY, CDR2 FYNNEI. J gave up 5 bases and V 8 bases, and 6 bases lay outside the gene matches. The CDR3 reads CASAGTGWETQYF. In DNA form, the CDR3 reads TGTGCCAGCGCCGGGACAGGGTGGGAGACCCAGTACTTC. The full variable domain, rest sourced from reference TRBV2 and TRBJ2-5, is EPEVTQTPSHQVTQMGQEVILRCVPISNHLYFYWYRQILGQKVEFLVSFYNNEISEKSEIFDDQFSVERPDGSNFTLKIRSTKLEDSAMYFCASAGTGWETQYFGPGTRLLVL.

This chain links TRBV19 with TRBJ2-1, with 7 bases lining up with TRBD2. Per germline, CDR1 LNHDA and CDR2 SQIVND (reference sequence). The CDR3 extends over 15 amino acids. Germline trimming cut 5 bases from V and 8 bases from J; bases unmatched to any gene: 12. The CDR3 reads CASSFYGLVGDEQFF. In DNA form, the CDR3 reads TGTGCCAGTAGTTTCTACGGACTAGTGGGGGATGAGCAGTTCTTC.

This clone was observed a few times. V gene TRBV5-5 combines with J gene TRBJ2-1; 8 nucleotides align to TRBD2. Germline V gene lookup returns CDR1 SGHKS and CDR2 YYEKEE (reference sequence). The CDR3 has 16 residues. After removal of 1 base from V and 7 bases from J, the junction contained 10 bases not matched to a gene. The CDR3: CASSLSSGRALNEQFF. Written as DNA, the CDR3 is TGTGCCAGCAGCTTGTCGAGCGGGAGAGCGTTAAATGAGCAGTTCTTC.

This chain connects TRBV6-5 to TRBJ1-1; 7 bases align to TRBD1. With V trimmed by 6 bases and J by 2 bases, 9 bases remained unmatched. CDR1 and CDR2 (germline): MNHEY, SVGAGI. The CDR3 totals 15 residues. The CDR3 region is CASSTTGAGNTEAFF. In nucleotides, the CDR3 is TGTGCCAGCAGCACTACAGGGGCCGGAAACACTGAAGCTTTCTTT.

This clone came up once. The chain recombines TRBV5-1 with TRBJ2-2, with 8 positions matching TRBD1. V was pared by 3 bases and J by 0 bases, with 7 bases of the junction left unmatched. Germline assignment: CDR1 SGHRS and CDR2 YFSETQ. The length of the CDR3 is 17 residues. CDR3 sequence (DNA): TGCGCCAGCAGCTCCCCCCGGGACAGGTCGAACACCGGGGAGCTGTTTTTT. Its translation: CASSSPRDRSNTGELFF.

This chain connects TRBV4-2 to TRBJ1-6; a weak D match, TRBD1 (6 bases). The CDR3 covers 15 residues. V was pared by 5 bases and J by 4 bases, with 12 bases between. Germline lookup yields CDR1 LGHNA and CDR2 YNFKEQ. This chain's CDR3 is CASSSTGKYNSPLHF. The CDR3 DNA follows: TGTGCCAGCAGCTCCACAGGGAAATATAATTCACCCCTCCACTTT.

This clone was counted between two and nine times. This chain uses TRBV5-1 with TRBJ1-5, with D hard to call. Germline V lookup: CDR1 SGHRS, CDR2 YFSETQ. The CDR3 contains 15 residues. Trimming removed 0 bases at V and 1 base at J, with 8 bases between. The CDR3 DNA reads TGCGCCAGCAGCTTGGGAGGCGCCAGCAATCAGCCCCAGCATTTT. This translates into CASSLGGASNQPQHF. Based on the CDR3 plus reference TRBV5-1 and TRBJ1-5, the full variable domain is KAGVTQTPRYLIKTRGQQVTLSCSPISGHRSVSWYQQTPGQGLQFLFEYFSETQRNKGNFPGRFSGRQFSNSRSEMNVSTLELGDSALYLCASSLGGASNQPQHFGDGTRLSIL.

The chain uses TRBV19 and TRBJ2-7; D call uncertain. This CDR3 has 13 amino acids. CDR1 and CDR2 (germline): LNHDA, SQIVND (reference sequence). The V and J ends lost 5 bases and 2 bases respectively, with 10 bases between them. In DNA form, the CDR3 reads TGTGCCAGTAGTGCCCTCGGTGCCTACGAGCAGTACTTC. Translation gives CASSALGAYEQYF.

V gene TRBV29-1 combines with J gene TRBJ2-2, with TRBD1 as a possible D gene (5 bases). Between the trimmed V and J ends, which lost 3 bases and 1 base, there was a span of 12 bases. The CDR3 has 15 amino acids. Germline lookup yields CDR1 SQVTM and CDR2 ANQGSEA. The CDR3, as DNA: TGCAGCGTTGATCTAAGGGGCCGGAACACCGGGGAGCTGTTTTTT. Its translation is CSVDLRGRNTGELFF.

In its sample, this clone was seen once. The chain employs TRBV28 and TRBJ1-5; D is unclear. CDR3 size: 12 residues. Germline V gene data show CDR1 as MDHEN and CDR2 as SYDVKM. V was clipped by 5 bases and J by 3 bases, with 5 bases between them. The CDR3 is CASSPINQPQHF. The DNA of the CDR3 is TGTGCCAGCAGTCCCATCAATCAGCCCCAGCATTTT.

The chain joins TRBV4-1 to TRBJ2-2; 8 nucleotides match TRBD1. CDR3 length: 16 amino acids. With 3 bases clipped from V and 2 bases from J, the junction kept 5 bases outside the gene matches. Germline CDR1 reads MGHRA; CDR2 reads YSYEKL. CDR3 sequence: CASSHSGGFNTGELFF. DNA for the CDR3: TGCGCCAGCAGCCATTCAGGGGGCTTCAACACCGGGGAGCTGTTTTTT.

In its sample, this clone was seen once. This rearrangement joins TRBV2 to TRBJ2-5; D is unresolved. Germline-derived CDR1 and CDR2 are SNHLY and FYNNEI. V was pared by 5 bases and J by 5 bases, with 6 bases between. The CDR3 consists of 11 residues. CDR3 DNA sequence: TGTGCCAGCAGTATTGGCGAGACCCAGTACTTC. This gives the protein CASSIGETQYF.

The genes are TRBV2 and TRBJ2-1; D is ambiguous. V shed 8 bases and J shed 4 bases, with 6 bases lying between them. The germline V gene has CDR1 SNHLY and CDR2 FYNNEI. CDR3 length: 11 amino acids. CDR3 region: CASADYNEQFF. CDR3 sequence (DNA): TGTGCCAGCGCAGATTACAATGAGCAGTTCTTC.